Below, 4 T cell receptor beta chains from the same sample are listed, as sequenced in a study of cytomegalovirus exposure and HLA in healthy donors. The PCR used 60 Vbeta and 13 Jbeta primers. The assay was immunoSEQ multiplex PCR, and TCRdb's table has in-frame clones only and misses some. The sample lists tens of thousands of clones; 65% to 75% were seen once. Sequencing was done on a sample of PBMCs. These receptor sequences come from a woman aged 30 to 39 in good health and CMV-seronegative.

The chain is built from TRBV5-6 and TRBJ1-5, with D possibly TRBD1 on 6 matching bases. The V end was cut by 1 base, the J end by 7 bases, with 18 bases between. This CDR3 is 16 amino acids long. Germline assignment: CDR1 SGHDT and CDR2 YYEEEE. The chain's CDR3 is CASSLRKDTGGQPQHF. The CDR3 region has the DNA TGTGCCAGCAGCTTGAGAAAGGACACGGGGGGCCAGCCCCAGCATTTT.

The chain uses TRBV18 and TRBJ1-1; 9 bases align to TRBD1. This CDR3 has 15 residues. From germline, CDR1 is KGHSH and CDR2 LQKENI. V trimming: 6 bases; J trimming: 7 bases; junction bases outside the gene matches: 12. As DNA, the CDR3 is TGTGCCAGCTCGCTGACAGGGGGGAGAAGGGGTGAAGCTTTCTTT. Residues: CASSLTGGRRGEAFF.

As for this clone: One junction end disagrees with the germline gene, perhaps due to a read error. The chain joins TRBV30 to TRBJ2-7; no clear D. Per the germline V gene, CDR1 is GTSNPN and CDR2 is SVGIG (reference sequence). The CDR3 is 12 residues long. The CDR3, as DNA: TGTGCCTGGAGTGTCCCCCTTGAGCGCCCTAGCTTC. It yields the protein CAWSVPLERPSF.

The V gene is TRBV6-1, the J gene TRBJ2-3, with D tentatively TRBD1 (6 bases). The CDR3 extends over 16 amino acids. From germline, CDR1 is MNHNS and CDR2 SASEGT. Trimming removed 0 bases at V and 0 bases at J, with 10 bases between. CDR3 sequence reads: CASSEALQGSTDTQYF. CDR3 DNA sequence: TGTGCCAGCAGTGAAGCTTTACAGGGCAGCACAGATACGCAGTATTTT.